The clone carrying this T cell receptor (beta chain) was counted only a few times. Its specificity is unknown. The sample is drawn from a study of neoadjuvant nivolumab and ipilimumab in lung cancer. Findings and limits, study-wide: TCR receptors were sequenced in few samples. TCR richness and clonality were higher in tumors than adjacent uninvolved lung. Blood richness before therapy tracked richness in tumors resected after neoadjuvant therapy. From pretherapy to surgery, tumor richness and clonality rose with dual therapy.

CDR3 length: 12 amino acids. V was shortened by 4 bases and J by 3 bases, with 6 bases between the two germline ends. Per germline, CDR1 SNHLY and CDR2 FYNNEI. This table comes from immunoSEQ multiplex PCR, and its TCRdb copy is limited to in-frame clones, with some not included. The sample lists approximately 23,000 clones; roughly 84% were seen once. The sequencing here drew on peripheral blood, taken before neoadjuvant nivolumab, alone or with ipilimumab. This sequence was found in an adult with non-small cell lung cancer. The J gene is TRBJ1-2, the V gene TRBV2; no definite D call. Written as DNA, the CDR3 is TGTGCCAGCAGTGTAACGGACTATGGCTACACCTTC. Encoded protein: CASSVTDYGYTF.